The source of this T cell receptor beta chain is a study of blood T cells in healthy people across ages (dated by TCRdb to about 2015). Notes on the research overall: In model experiments, template switching captured about one uniquely barcoded TCR beta cDNA molecule for every two T cells. To track age-related changes in TCR beta repertoire diversity, the study relied on deep sequencing normalized with unique cDNA molecular identifiers. The donors were split into four age groups: young (average about 16 years), middle-aged (roughly 40), aged (approximately 59) and long-lived (roughly 88). Donors of different ages were randomly distributed across sequencing lanes to avoid experimental bias. For two donors (one aged 18 to 30 and one aged 80 or older), the study analyzed two additional independent replicas of 1 million unique cDNA reads from the same blood draw. The full study reports these points: There was a strong correlation between observed TCR beta diversity and the percentage of naive T cells measured by flow cytometry. Conclusive comparison of naive and antigen-experienced compartments was prevented by the profiling of bulk unsorted PBMCs. Observed TCR beta diversity per million T cells fell roughly linearly with age, and a significant reduction was already apparent by age about 36. Estimates of total diversity from one million sequenced T cells were regarded as lower bounds and underestimates. Compared with the aged group, the long-lived group had more naive CD4+ T cells, fewer expanded clones and increased TCR diversity, suggesting age selection. Donor CMV infection status was unknown, potentially confounding age-related changes in expanded clonotypes.

In the germline V gene, CDR1 corresponds to LGHNA and CDR2 to YNFKEQ. The CDR3 covers 15 residues, taking in both the cysteine and the phenylalanine. Only the CDR3 part of the read is kept: 45 bases, read in frame from the first base. V ends up 3 bases short and J 2 bases short, with an unmatched junction base count of 6. With regard to this clonotype: It lacks a known antigen. Qualities for individual bases were not recorded, and no much larger clone is one base off.

Systemically healthy Caucasian individuals from Russia, approximately 39 in total and aged about 6 to 95 years, were included as donors. Around 9.8 milliliters of peripheral blood were collected from each donor into EDTA-treated Vacutainer tubes. Ficoll-Paque density-gradient centrifugation was used to isolate PBMCs, with at least 7 million per sample. Trizol reagent was used to extract total RNA from the PBMCs, yielding at least 5 micrograms per sample. For every donor, an aliquot of PBMCs went through flow cytometry to measure the percentages of naive CD45RAhigh/CD27high T cells. Library creation used 5' RACE. Sequenced on an Illumina HiSeq 2500. A second roughly 6 to 11 cycle PCR used a sample-barcoded 5' primer and a J-beta primer mix. A unique molecular identifier was introduced onto each TCR beta cDNA molecule by a template-switch 5' adaptor carrying 12 random nucleotides. At least 3 million CDR3-containing paired-end reads were obtained from each sample. First-strand cDNA was synthesized from all RNA with the Mint cDNA synthesis kit, primed by a TRBC-specific oligonucleotide. All cDNA was treated with uracil-DNA glycosylase and then went through a first 18-cycle PCR with the universal primers M1SS and BC2_uni_R. For the original study's pipeline: Each sample was normalized by randomly selecting 1 million high-quality reads, each carrying a distinct molecular identifier. Instead of being binned into consensus sequences, reads with shared molecular identifiers were discarded. MiTCR, set to a Q25 quality threshold and the strictest error-elimination algorithm, was used for CDR3 identification, clonotype clustering and error correction. A nonparametric unseen species model using Euler transformation provided a lower-bound estimate of total TCR beta diversity. The public reads were reprocessed in TCRdb via fastp at Q25 and MiXCR, keeping in-frame beta chains. Merged by CDR3 protein, the rows form single entries marked with the most common genes and DNA. The V and J calls come from TCRdb's annotation, not from the publication. The sample table records 1,500,000 or so distinct CDR3 sequences; 59% of these occur just once. The ten largest make up 5.5% to 8% of the sample.

Material for sequencing was blood. This TCR came from a man aged 18 to 35 in good health. The chain couples TRBV4-2 to TRBJ2-7; 8 middle bases align to TRBD2. The CDR3 protein sequence reads: CASSHERGRPYEQYF. At the DNA level, the sequence is TGTGCCAGCAGCCATGAGCGGGGGCGACCCTACGAGCAGTACTTC.